This T cell receptor (beta chain) was identified during a study of molecular identifiers for immune sequencing clone quantification. At the level of the study: Naive CD8 cell RNA, from roughly 20,000 or 100,000 cells, was split five ways in replicates, with four sequenced.

Study-wide findings and caveats: Barcode collisions between identical TCR molecules could shrink estimates of highly expanded clone sizes.

This CDR3 has 15 amino acids. Bulk TCR libraries were made with methods that had been previously described and with listed TCR primers. One entry per CDR3 protein, called by TCRdb with MiXCR from the PCR reads. The sample includes more than 10,000 distinct CDR3 sequences, 16% of them seen just once. Of note for this clonotype: Its specificity is not known. At one end the junction does not follow the germline gene, possibly because of a read error.

The V and J genes are TRBV12-3 or TRBV12-4 and TRBJ2-1, with D unresolved. The sample consisted of naive CD8+ T cells from blood, with Jurkat cell RNA spiked in. Subset specified: FACS-sorted CD8+CD4-CCR7+CD45RA+ naive T cells. The TCR originated in a human donor in good health. Some libraries in this study had Jurkat cell RNA spiked in. The CDR3 nucleotides are TGTGCCAGCAGGTCATCTAGTTACCACAGCAATGAGCAGCTCTTC. Protein sequence: CASRSSSYHSNEQLF.